This passage covers 32 T cell receptor beta chains from one sample sequenced in a study of cytomegalovirus exposure and HLA in healthy donors. Assay used: immunoSEQ multiplex PCR; TCRdb lists only in-frame clones, some missing. This sample yields fewer than 90,000 clones, of which 94% are seen a single time; around 2.1% belongs to the top ten. Sequenced: PBMCs. These TCRs come from a woman under 30 in good health and CMV-seronegative.

The chain joins TRBV30 to TRBJ2-7, with D possibly TRBD2 on 6 matching bases. CDR1 and CDR2 from the germline V gene are GTSNPN and SVGIG (reference sequence). This CDR3 comprises 15 residues. The V end was cut by 3 bases, the J end by 5 bases, with 20 bases between. Written as DNA, the CDR3 is TGTGCCTGGAGAAGAGGTCAGGGAGGTTATAACGAGCAGTACTTC. This codes for CAWRRGQGGYNEQYF.

V and J are TRBV2 and TRBJ2-1, with D maybe TRBD2 (6 bases). V dropped 6 bases and J dropped 13 bases, with 19 bases sitting between them. There are 13 residues in the CDR3. Germline CDR1 and CDR2: SNHLY and FYNNEI. CDR3 DNA: TGTGCCAGCAGACCCCCTAGCGAGCGGATTCAGTTCTTC. This encodes CASRPPSERIQFF. Supplemented by reference TRBV2 and TRBJ2-1, the full variable domain reads EPEVTQTPSHQVTQMGQEVILRCVPISNHLYFYWYRQILGQKVEFLVSFYNNEISEKSEIFDDQFSVERPDGSNFTLKIRSTKLEDSAMYFCASRPPSERIQFFGPGTRLTVL.

The chain is built from TRBV5-5 and TRBJ2-5; D possibly corresponds to TRBD1 (5 bases). Germline V lookup: CDR1 SGHKS, CDR2 YYEKEE (reference sequence). The CDR3 loop spans 14 amino acids. Trimming cost V 0 bases and J 2 bases, with 8 bases left between them. The CDR3 region is CASSLGGPQETQYF. DNA for the CDR3: TGTGCCAGCAGCTTGGGGGGCCCACAAGAGACCCAGTACTTC.

V gene TRBV5-1 combines with J gene TRBJ2-1; perhaps TRBD1 as D (5 bases). Germline-derived CDR1 and CDR2 are SGHRS and YFSETQ. The CDR3 spans 16 residues. The V and J ends lost 1 base and 4 bases respectively, with 15 bases between them. In DNA form, the CDR3 reads TGCGCCAGCAGCTTGAAGGGGCCCTCAACGTACAATGAGCAGTTCTTC. The encoded protein is CASSLKGPSTYNEQFF. The entire variable domain, with the rest obtained from reference TRBV5-1 and TRBJ2-1, is as follows: KAGVTQTPRYLIKTRGQQVTLSCSPISGHRSVSWYQQTPGQGLQFLFEYFSETQRNKGNFPGRFSGRQFSNSRSEMNVSTLELGDSALYLCASSLKGPSTYNEQFFGPGTRLTVL.

The chain uses TRBV2 and TRBJ1-5, with 10 bases aligning to TRBD1. Germline CDR1 reads SNHLY; CDR2 reads FYNNEI. V lost 6 bases and J lost 4; bases outside the gene matches: 9. The CDR3 sequence is 16 residues long. The CDR3 spells CASRRDRGVMNQPQHF. The CDR3 DNA reads as TGTGCCAGCAGAAGGGACAGGGGTGTAATGAATCAGCCCCAGCATTTT.

The V and J genes are TRBV4-1 and TRBJ2-2, with 11 bases aligning to TRBD1. The trim removed 3 bases at V and 7 bases at J, leaving 10 bases unmatched. CDR3 size: 17 residues. Germline CDR1 and CDR2: MGHRA and YSYEKL. The CDR3 region has the DNA TGCGCCAGCAGCCAGTCCGGACAGGGGGCAATATACGGGGAGCTGTTTTTT. Its protein product is CASSQSGQGAIYGELFF.

This sequence joins TRBV25-1 and TRBJ2-5, with TRBD1 identical over 8 bases. The length of the CDR3 is 13 residues. V was clipped by 5 bases and J by 4 bases; unmatched bases: 3. Germline lookup yields CDR1 MGHDK and CDR2 SYGVNS. The CDR3, as DNA: TGTGCCAGCAGTCGGACAGGGAGAGAGACCCAGTACTTC. Protein product: CASSRTGRETQYF.

This sequence joins TRBV5-1 and TRBJ2-3; 7 bases are shared with TRBD2. This CDR3 comprises 15 residues. V lost 1 base, J lost 0 bases, and 2 bases stayed unmatched. Germline CDR1 and CDR2: SGHRS and YFSETQ. The DNA for the CDR3 is TGCGCCAGCAGCTTGTGGGAGGGGAGCACAGATACGCAGTATTTT. Translation: CASSLWEGSTDTQYF. Using reference TRBV5-1 and TRBJ2-3 for the parts outside the CDR3, the full variable domain is KAGVTQTPRYLIKTRGQQVTLSCSPISGHRSVSWYQQTPGQGLQFLFEYFSETQRNKGNFPGRFSGRQFSNSRSEMNVSTLELGDSALYLCASSLWEGSTDTQYFGPGTRLTVL.

This chain links TRBV2 with TRBJ2-3; 13 nucleotides line up with TRBD2. This CDR3 is built from 16 residues. From germline, CDR1 is SNHLY and CDR2 FYNNEI. V shed 6 bases and J 0 bases; nucleotides not matched to a gene: 3. The CDR3 sequence: CASRAGLAGSTDTQYF. CDR3 bases: TGTGCCAGCAGAGCGGGACTAGCGGGAAGCACAGATACGCAGTATTTT.

This chain links TRBV30 with TRBJ2-7, with 8 nucleotides matching TRBD2. The CDR3 runs to 14 residues. V was pared by 0 bases and J by 3 bases, with 4 bases of the junction left unmatched. The germline CDR1 and CDR2 sequences are GTSNPN and SVGIG (reference sequence). CDR3 amino acids: CAWSVGLAGYEQYF. The CDR3 nucleotides read TGTGCCTGGAGTGTCGGACTAGCCGGCTACGAGCAGTACTTC.

This clone was observed a single time. The chain links TRBV19 to TRBJ2-7; possibly TRBD2 for D (6 bases). This CDR3 comprises 14 residues. CDR1 is LNHDA and CDR2 is SQIVND in the germline V gene (reference sequence). With 5 bases removed from V and 4 bases from J, the gap between germline ends came to 15 bases. The chain's CDR3 is CASSRTEGIYEQYF. The CDR3 DNA sequence: TGTGCCAGTAGTCGGACGGAGGGGATATACGAGCAGTACTTC.

The chain has TRBV9 and TRBJ2-1; TRBD1 might be the D (5 bases). V lost 3 bases and J 4 bases, leaving 11 bases between the germline ends. CDR1 and CDR2 (germline): SGDLS, YYNGEE. The CDR3 loop spans 14 amino acids. The CDR3 is CASSGRQRYNEQFF. The CDR3 region has the DNA TGTGCCAGCAGCGGGCGACAGAGGTACAATGAGCAGTTCTTC.

The V call is TRBV11-2, the J call TRBJ2-3; a weak D match, TRBD1 (5 bases). V was shortened by 4 bases and J by 2 bases, with 10 bases between the two germline ends. CDR3 length equals 14 residues. CDR1 SGHAT and CDR2 FQNNGV come from the germline V gene. The CDR3 DNA follows: TGTGCCAGCAGCTCCCGACAGCCCACAGATACGCAGTATTTT. As protein: CASSSRQPTDTQYF.

V gene TRBV9 combines with J gene TRBJ2-3, with 7 positions matching TRBD2. V lost 3 bases, J lost 0 bases, and 10 bases stayed unmatched. Germline lookup yields CDR1 SGDLS and CDR2 YYNGEE. The CDR3 extends over 17 amino acids. CDR3 region: CASSAQRAGLSTDTQYF. The CDR3 bases are TGTGCCAGCAGCGCCCAGCGAGCGGGGTTAAGCACAGATACGCAGTATTTT.

The rearrangement joins TRBV5-1 to TRBJ1-1; unclear D gene. The V end was cut by 2 bases, the J end by 3 bases, with 17 bases between. The CDR3 loop spans 16 amino acids. Germline CDR1 and CDR2: SGHRS and YFSETQ. The CDR3 spells CASSLGLASSHTEAFF. In DNA, the CDR3 is TGCGCCAGCAGCTTAGGACTCGCCAGCTCGCACACTGAAGCTTTCTTT. Drawing the rest from reference TRBV5-1 and TRBJ1-1, the complete variable domain is KAGVTQTPRYLIKTRGQQVTLSCSPISGHRSVSWYQQTPGQGLQFLFEYFSETQRNKGNFPGRFSGRQFSNSRSEMNVSTLELGDSALYLCASSLGLASSHTEAFFGQGTRLTVV.

The chain recombines TRBV5-6 with TRBJ1-1; 7 bases are a match to TRBD1. Per germline, CDR1 SGHDT and CDR2 YYEEEE. This CDR3 comprises 15 residues. Trimming took 1 base from V and 1 from J; bases not matched to a gene: 4. The chain's CDR3 is CASSLQAGGNTEAFF. CDR3 DNA sequence: TGTGCCAGCAGCTTGCAAGCAGGGGGGAACACTGAAGCTTTCTTT.

This rearrangement joins TRBV19 to TRBJ2-2, with D maybe TRBD1 (5 bases). V dropped 2 bases and J dropped 5 bases, with 9 bases sitting between them. This CDR3 is built from 14 residues. Germline V gene lookup returns CDR1 LNHDA and CDR2 SQIVND (reference sequence). The CDR3 sequence: CASSIQGATGELFF. For the CDR3, the DNA is TGTGCCAGTAGTATACAGGGCGCTACCGGGGAGCTGTTTTTT.

The V and J genes are TRBV4-3 and TRBJ1-2, with D tentatively TRBD1 (5 bases). The germline V gene encodes CDR1 LGHNA and CDR2 YSLEER. V was cut by 8 bases and J by 2 bases, with 12 bases left in between. CDR3 size: 13 residues. CDR3 DNA sequence: TGCGCCAGCCGACCCCAGGGAAACTATGGCTACACCTTC. It specifies CASRPQGNYGYTF.

CDR3 DNA: TGTGCCAGCAGCCTAGCCCCGAGAACCTCCTACAATGAGCAGTTCTTC. Protein: CASSLAPRTSYNEQFF. The J gene is TRBJ2-1, the V gene TRBV7-3; maybe TRBD2 (5 bases). The length of the CDR3 is 16 residues. V was cut by 5 bases and J by 0 bases, with 14 bases left in between. Per germline, CDR1 SGHTA and CDR2 FQGTGA. Variable domain in full (rest from reference TRBV7-3 and TRBJ2-1): GAGVSQTPSNKVTEKGKYVELRCDPISGHTALYWYRQSLGQGPEFLIYFQGTGAADDSGLPNDRFFAVRPEGSVSTLKIQRTERGDSAVYLCASSLAPRTSYNEQFFGPGTRLTVL.

The chain has TRBV2 and TRBJ2-2; D is possibly TRBD1 (5 bases). Germline assignment: CDR1 SNHLY and CDR2 FYNNEI. The CDR3 has 12 residues. Trimming pared 6 bases from V and 4 bases from J, leaving 6 bases between. The CDR3: CASRGRTGELFF. The CDR3 DNA is TGTGCCAGCAGGGGGCGCACCGGGGAGCTGTTTTTT.

The chain recombines TRBV4-2 with TRBJ1-5; D is possibly TRBD1 (5 bases). V gave up 0 bases and J gave up 0 bases, with 9 bases separating them. Germline V gives CDR1 LGHNA, CDR2 YNFKEQ. There are 16 residues in the CDR3. The CDR3 DNA follows: TGTGCCAGCAGCCAAGATTGGAGGGGTAGCAATCAGCCCCAGCATTTT. Translating it yields CASSQDWRGSNQPQHF.

The rearrangement links TRBV11-3 to TRBJ2-1; 12 positions agree with TRBD2. V lost 2 bases and J lost 7; bases outside the gene matches: 3. This CDR3 contains 15 residues. The V gene's germline CDR1 is SGHNT and CDR2 YENEEA. The CDR3 region has the DNA TGTGCCAGCAGCTTATCTAGCGGGAGGGGAAATGAGCAGTTCTTC. This encodes CASSLSSGRGNEQFF.

This chain links TRBV28 with TRBJ2-1, with 10 bases aligning to TRBD1. Per germline, CDR1 MDHEN and CDR2 SYDVKM. V lost 7 bases to trimming and J lost 6 bases; unmatched junction nucleotides: 9. The CDR3 covers 15 residues. CDR3: CASTSWGQGLNEQFF. In DNA, the CDR3 is TGTGCCAGCACCTCCTGGGGACAGGGGCTCAATGAGCAGTTCTTC.

This clone was detected only once. The chain employs TRBV6-5 and TRBJ1-1, with 9 bases lining up with TRBD1. Germline CDR1 reads MNHEY; CDR2 reads SVGAGI. The trim removed 8 bases at V and 7 bases at J, leaving 8 bases unmatched. This CDR3 spans 13 amino acids. CDR3 bases: TGTGCCAGCGAGCCCACAGGGGGCCATGAAGCTTTCTTT. This encodes CASEPTGGHEAFF.

The chain employs TRBV13 and TRBJ1-2; tentatively, D is TRBD1 (6 bases). CDR1 PRHDT and CDR2 FYEKMQ come from the germline V gene (reference sequence). The CDR3 has 14 residues. Trimming removed 5 bases at V and 5 bases at J, with 15 bases between. CDR3 DNA: TGTGCCAGCAGCCGCCGGGGGGCGAGTTATGGCTACACCTTC. Amino acids: CASSRRGASYGYTF. The entire variable domain, with the rest obtained from reference TRBV13 and TRBJ1-2, is as follows: AAGVIQSPRHLIKEKRETATLKCYPIPRHDTVYWYQQGPGQDPQFLISFYEKMQSDKGSIPDRFSAQQFSDYHSELNMSSLELGDSALYFCASSRRGASYGYTFGSGTRLTVV.

This clone was picked up one time. This chain uses TRBV11-3 with TRBJ2-2; 7 positions agree with TRBD1. Germline V gene sequence: CDR1 SGHNT, CDR2 YENEEA. Unmatched junction bases numbered 4, after V lost 1 base and J lost 5 bases. CDR3 length: 15 residues. The CDR3 here is CASSLVAGGTGELFF. CDR3 in DNA: TGTGCCAGCAGCTTAGTGGCAGGGGGTACCGGGGAGCTGTTTTTT.

The J gene is TRBJ2-7, the V gene TRBV14; maybe TRBD1 (6 bases). Looked up from germline, CDR1 is SGHDN and CDR2 is FVKESK. The CDR3 covers 17 residues. V lost 0 bases and J lost 1, with 16 bases in between. CDR3 coding DNA: TGTGCCAGCAGCCAAGAGGAGTTGAGACAGGAATCCTACGAGCAGTACTTC. Its protein product is CASSQEELRQESYEQYF.

The CDR3 nucleotides read TGTGCCAGCAGTGGGACCGGGACTAGCGGGGGGCTCTACGAGCAGTACTTC. It specifies CASSGTGTSGGLYEQYF. The chain links TRBV2 to TRBJ2-7; 15 bases map to TRBD2. The CDR3 has 17 amino acids. Germline-derived CDR1 and CDR2 are SNHLY and FYNNEI. The V segment lost 4 bases and the J segment 3 bases; nucleotides outside the gene matches: 7.

V is TRBV25-1 and J is TRBJ1-1; 7 nucleotides align to TRBD1. V dropped 5 bases and J dropped 2; count of bases not matched to a gene: 11. The CDR3 extends over 16 amino acids. Looked up from germline, CDR1 is MGHDK and CDR2 is SYGVNS. The CDR3 sequence: CASSPHQTGVNTEAFF. The DNA of the CDR3 is TGTGCCAGCAGTCCGCACCAAACAGGGGTCAACACTGAAGCTTTCTTT.

This CDR3 reads CASSSHRETQYF. CDR3 DNA sequence: TGTGCCAGCAGCTCCCACCGGGAGACCCAGTACTTC. The chain is built from TRBV7-6 and TRBJ2-5, with D unclear. The CDR3 sequence is 12 residues long. Germline values: CDR1 SGHVS, CDR2 FNYEAQ. The V end was cut by 4 bases, the J end by 5 bases, with 8 bases between.

V is TRBV6-6 and J is TRBJ2-5; the match to TRBD2 covers 8 bases. After removal of 4 bases from V and 0 bases from J, the junction contained 4 bases not matched to a gene. CDR1 is MNHNY, CDR2 SVGAGI, per germline (reference sequence). This CDR3 comprises 15 residues. The DNA of the CDR3 is TGTGCCAGCAGTTGGGGTAGCGGGGACCAAGAGACCCAGTACTTC. This encodes CASSWGSGDQETQYF.

Written as DNA, the CDR3 is TGCAGCGTGGAACGGGACAGGGATTTGGTGAACACTGAAGCTTTCTTT. It translates to CSVERDRDLVNTEAFF. This chain joins TRBV29-1 and TRBJ1-1, with 9 nucleotides matching TRBD1. V lost 6 bases to trimming and J lost 0 bases; unmatched junction nucleotides: 11. Germline V gives CDR1 SQVTM, CDR2 ANQGSEA. CDR3 length: 16 residues.